The clone carrying this TCR beta chain was recorded a few times. As yet, its antigen is unknown. This record belongs to a study of blood T cells in healthy people across ages. General study results and limits: CMV infection status of these donors was not known.

Primed by a sample-barcoded 5' primer and a J-beta primer mix, a second PCR proceeded for about 7 to 12 cycles. TCRdb ran MiXCR on the 5' RACE reads and lists one entry per CDR3 protein. The top ten hold around 2.9% of the sample, which has about 780,000 distinct CDR3 sequences, roughly 25% seen once. The same specimen was also included in a second study, on T cells of mothers and their children. That source adds: Sample barcodes plus 2-4 random nucleotides came from the M1S primer. Related mother and child pairs showed slightly greater overlap (not significant) than unrelated pairs did.

The source is a boy aged 10-17 years in good health. Sequencing was performed on blood.

The CDR3 loop reads CASRPEGARRNTEAFF. In DNA, the CDR3 is TGCGCCAGCCGCCCGGAGGGGGCAAGGAGGAACACTGAAGCTTTCTTT. The chain carries TRBV5-1 and TRBJ1-1, with 7 bases lining up with TRBD1. The ends lost 7 bases at V and 1 base at J; junction bases unmatched: 13. The CDR3 runs 16 residues. Germline CDR1 reads SGHRS; CDR2 reads YFSETQ.